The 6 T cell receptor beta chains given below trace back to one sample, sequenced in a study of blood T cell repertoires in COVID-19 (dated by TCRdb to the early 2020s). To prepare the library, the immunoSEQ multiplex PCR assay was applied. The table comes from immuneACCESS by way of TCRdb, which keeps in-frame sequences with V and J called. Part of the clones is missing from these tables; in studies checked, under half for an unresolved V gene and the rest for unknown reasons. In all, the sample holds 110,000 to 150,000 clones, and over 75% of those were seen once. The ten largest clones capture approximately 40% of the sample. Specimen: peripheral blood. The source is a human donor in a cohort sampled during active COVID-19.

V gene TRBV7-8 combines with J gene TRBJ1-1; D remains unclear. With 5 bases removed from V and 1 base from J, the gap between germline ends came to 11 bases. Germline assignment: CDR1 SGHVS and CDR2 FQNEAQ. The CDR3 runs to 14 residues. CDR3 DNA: TGTGCCAGCAGCCTCTCCGGCGGGAACACTGAAGCTTTCTTT. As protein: CASSLSGGNTEAFF.

The DNA for the CDR3 is TGTGCCAGCTCACCAAAGGTGGACAGTAAAGGTGAAAAACTGTTTTTT. This sequence encodes CASSPKVDSKGEKLFF. This chain uses TRBV18 with TRBJ1-4, with D perhaps TRBD1 (6 bases). Trimming removed 2 bases at V and 7 bases at J, with 17 bases between. This CDR3 spans 16 amino acids. Germline values: CDR1 KGHSH, CDR2 LQKENI.

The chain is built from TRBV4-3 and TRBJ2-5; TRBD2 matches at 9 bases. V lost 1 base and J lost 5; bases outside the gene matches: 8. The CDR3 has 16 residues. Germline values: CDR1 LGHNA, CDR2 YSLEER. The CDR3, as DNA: TGCGCCAGCAGCCAAGGAGCGGGGGGAGCATACGAGACCCAGTACTTC. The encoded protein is CASSQGAGGAYETQYF.

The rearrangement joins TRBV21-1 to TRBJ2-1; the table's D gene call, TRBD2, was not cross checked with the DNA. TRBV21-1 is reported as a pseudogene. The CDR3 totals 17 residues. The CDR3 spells CASSKGLSGSQIYEQFF. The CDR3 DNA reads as TGTGCCAGCAGCAAGGGGCTTAGCGGGAGTCAAATCTATGAGCAGTTCTTC.

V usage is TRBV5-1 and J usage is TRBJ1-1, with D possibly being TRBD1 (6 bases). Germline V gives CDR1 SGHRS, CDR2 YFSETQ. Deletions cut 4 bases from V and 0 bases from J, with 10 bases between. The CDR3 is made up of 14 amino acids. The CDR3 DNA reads TGCGCCAGCAGCCCCGGGACATTGAACACTGAAGCTTTCTTT. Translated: CASSPGTLNTEAFF.

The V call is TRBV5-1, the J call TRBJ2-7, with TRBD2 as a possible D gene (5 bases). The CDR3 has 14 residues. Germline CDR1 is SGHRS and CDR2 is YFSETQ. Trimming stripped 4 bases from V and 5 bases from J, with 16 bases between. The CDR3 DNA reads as TGCGCCAGCAGCCCCGGCGGAGGAGTCCACGAGCAGTACTTC. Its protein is CASSPGGGVHEQYF.